This T cell receptor beta chain emerged from a study of T cell responses to AZD1222 COVID-19 vaccine. Germline loops: CDR1 WSHSY, CDR2 SAAADI. The CDR3 is made up of 13 amino acids. V shed 5 bases and J shed 5 bases, with 10 bases lying between them. Sequencing was performed with immunoSEQ multiplex PCR; in TCRdb, only in-frame clones are kept and a portion is missing. In the table there are 150,000 to 200,000 clones, roughly 88% of which are singletons. On this clone: The target antigen is unknown.

Study conclusions and caveats: It should be noted that donors were predominantly white British and more often female, and clonal diversity was possibly underestimated.

Sequencing used peripheral blood, obtained on day 0 of AZD1222 vaccination. The chain couples TRBV10-2 to TRBJ1-5, with D possibly matching TRBD1 (6 bases). The sequence derives from an adult in good health. CDR3 nucleotide sequence: TGCGCCAGCAGTCCTACAGGGTATCAGCCCCAGCATTTT. This gives the protein CASSPTGYQPQHF.